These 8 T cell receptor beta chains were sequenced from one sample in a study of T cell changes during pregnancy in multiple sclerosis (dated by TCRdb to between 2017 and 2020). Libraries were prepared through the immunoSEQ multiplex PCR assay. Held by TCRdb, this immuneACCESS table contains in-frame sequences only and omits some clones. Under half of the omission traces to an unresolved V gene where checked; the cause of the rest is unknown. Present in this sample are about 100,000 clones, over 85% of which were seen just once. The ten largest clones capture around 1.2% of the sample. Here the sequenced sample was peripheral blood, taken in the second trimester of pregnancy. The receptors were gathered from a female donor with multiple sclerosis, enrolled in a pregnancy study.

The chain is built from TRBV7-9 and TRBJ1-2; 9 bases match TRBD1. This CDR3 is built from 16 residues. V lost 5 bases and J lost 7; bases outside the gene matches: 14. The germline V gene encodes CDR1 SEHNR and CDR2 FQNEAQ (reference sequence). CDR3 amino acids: CASSPPAGTGHGGYTF. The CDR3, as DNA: TGTGCCAGCAGCCCCCCCGCCGGGACAGGGCATGGTGGCTACACCTTC.

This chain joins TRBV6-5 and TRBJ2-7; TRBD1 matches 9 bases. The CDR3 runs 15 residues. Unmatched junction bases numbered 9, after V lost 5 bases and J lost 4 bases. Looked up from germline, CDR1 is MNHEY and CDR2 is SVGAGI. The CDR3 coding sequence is TGTGCCAGCAGTCCCCCCGGGACAGGGCGATACGAGCAGTACTTC. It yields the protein CASSPPGTGRYEQYF.

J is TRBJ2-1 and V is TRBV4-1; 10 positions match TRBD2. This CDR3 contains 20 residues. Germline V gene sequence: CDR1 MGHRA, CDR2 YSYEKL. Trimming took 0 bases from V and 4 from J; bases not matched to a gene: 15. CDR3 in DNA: TGCGCCAGCAGCCAAGATGGGCTAGCGGGAGCGGGGGGCCCTTACAATGAGCAGTTCTTC. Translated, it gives CASSQDGLAGAGGPYNEQFF.

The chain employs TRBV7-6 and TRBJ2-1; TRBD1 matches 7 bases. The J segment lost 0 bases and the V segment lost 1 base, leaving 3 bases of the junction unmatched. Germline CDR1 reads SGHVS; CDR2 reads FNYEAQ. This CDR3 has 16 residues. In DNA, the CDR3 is TGTGCCAGCAGCTTAGAGGGACAGCCCTCCTACAATGAGCAGTTCTTC. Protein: CASSLEGQPSYNEQFF.

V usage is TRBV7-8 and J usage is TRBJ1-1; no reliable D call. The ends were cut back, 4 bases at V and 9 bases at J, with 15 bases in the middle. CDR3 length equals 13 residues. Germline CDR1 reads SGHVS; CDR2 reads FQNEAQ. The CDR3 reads CASSSERVGKAFF. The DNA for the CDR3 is TGTGCCAGCAGCTCGGAGAGGGTTGGGAAAGCTTTCTTT.

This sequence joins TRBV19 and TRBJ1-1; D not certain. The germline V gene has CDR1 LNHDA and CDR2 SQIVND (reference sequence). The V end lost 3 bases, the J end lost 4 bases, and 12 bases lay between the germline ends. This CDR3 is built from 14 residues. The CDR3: CASSIGSRGTEAFF. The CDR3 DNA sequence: TGTGCCAGTAGTATTGGGAGCCGGGGCACTGAAGCTTTCTTT.

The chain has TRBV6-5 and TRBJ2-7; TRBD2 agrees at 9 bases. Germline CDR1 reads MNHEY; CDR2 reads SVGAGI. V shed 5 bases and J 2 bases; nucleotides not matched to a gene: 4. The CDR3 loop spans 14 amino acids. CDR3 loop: CASSRSSGTYEQYF. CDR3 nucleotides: TGTGCCAGCAGTCGGTCTAGCGGGACCTACGAGCAGTACTTC.

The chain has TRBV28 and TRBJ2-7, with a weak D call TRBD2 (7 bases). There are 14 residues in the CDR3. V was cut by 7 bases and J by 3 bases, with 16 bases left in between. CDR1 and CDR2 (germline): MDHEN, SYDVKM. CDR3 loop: CASTEGGGVYEQYF. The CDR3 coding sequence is TGTGCCAGCACCGAGGGAGGGGGGGTCTACGAGCAGTACTTC.